This T cell receptor (beta chain) was identified in a study of vaccination effects on CD4 cells after COVID-19. This CDR3 region has 13 residues. Trimming pared 5 bases from V and 1 base from J, leaving 8 bases between. Germline V gene lookup returns CDR1 SGHTA and CDR2 FQGNSA. The ViraFEST assay expanded antigen-specific CD4+ T cells with viral peptide pools before sequencing. Isolating CD4+ T cells followed around nine days of culture. Testing of the vaccine recipients showed negative nucleocapsid antibodies and no prior SARS-CoV-2 infection. Assay: immunoSEQ multiplex PCR; the TCRdb copy retains only in-frame clones and omits some. The sample records over 25,000 clones, 72% being singletons. As for this clone: Its antigen is currently unknown.

Study-wide points: At late timepoints after vaccination, vaccine- and infection-induced clones shrank markedly.

V usage is TRBV7-2 and J usage is TRBJ1-1; D is unclear. The sample consisted of CD4+ T cells from PBMCs cultured with SARS-CoV-2 spike peptides, taken before COVID-19 vaccination. This TCR came from a human donor who received a COVID-19 vaccine. CDR3 nucleotides: TGTGCCAGCAGCCCTTGGCGGAACACTGAAGCTTTCTTT. As protein: CASSPWRNTEAFF. The entire variable domain, with the rest obtained from reference TRBV7-2 and TRBJ1-1, is as follows: GAGVSQSPSNKVTEKGKDVELRCDPISGHTALYWYRQSLGQGLEFLIYFQGNSAPDKSGLPSDRFSAERTGGSVSTLTIQRTQQEDSAVYLCASSPWRNTEAFFGQGTRLTVV.